This T cell receptor beta chain was found in a study of T-cell memory formation after mild COVID-19. Turning to the study itself: Each donor largely had its own TCR clusters.

Regarding the study as a whole: Largely, contracting CD4+ clones fell within CM and EM, and contracting CD8+ clones within EMRA.

Remarks on this clonotype: The antigen is unknown.

TCRdb re-called the 5' RACE reads with MiXCR, one entry per CDR3 protein. Among about 500,000 distinct CDR3 sequences listed, over 20% were seen once. The germline gives CDR1 LNHDA, CDR2 SQIVND (reference sequence). V lost 7 bases and J lost 7, with 17 bases in between. This CDR3 has 14 amino acids. The V gene is TRBV19, the J gene TRBJ2-1; no firm D call. The sequenced sample consisted of PBMCs or a T cell subset sorted from them (not recorded which). The TCR comes from an adult woman who had mild COVID-19 (a few samples of this study predate the infection). Cell type and time point are not known. The CDR3 DNA follows: TGTGCCAGTATGCTCAGTGGGGTGGCGAATGAGCAGTTCTTC. This codes for CASMLSGVANEQFF.